The T cell receptor (beta chain) under discussion was sequenced for a study of T cells in localized non-small cell lung cancer. General study points: Across samples, adjacent lung featured a median around 56 of the top 100 tumor clones.

In regard to this clone: The antigen is not known.

Sequencing was performed with immunoSEQ multiplex PCR; in TCRdb, only in-frame clones are kept and a portion is missing. The sample yields tens of thousands of clones, around 85% seen once. Germline CDR1 and CDR2: SGHNT and YYREEE (reference sequence). The V gene lost 2 bases and the J gene lost 0 bases, with 12 bases spanning the gap. The CDR3 is made up of 16 amino acids. Sequenced here: peripheral blood, sampled before any cancer treatment. The rearrangement links TRBV5-4 to TRBJ2-1; a weak D match, TRBD2 (6 bases). The clonotype was recovered from a woman between 40 and 69 years old with stage I lung adenocarcinoma. The CDR3 DNA sequence: TGTGCCAGCAGCTTAATGGGGGGTCCCTCCTACAATGAGCAGTTCTTC. It translates to CASSLMGGPSYNEQFF.